This record covers a single T cell receptor beta chain. Its cognate antigen is unknown. Expressed TCRB transcripts were sequenced, since all the RNA that had been isolated was reverse transcribed. Naive, central memory and regulatory T cell samples produced a mean of approximately 3.9 million reads. TCRdb's table, derived via immunoSEQ multiplex PCR, lists solely in-frame clones and lacks some. The table has over 600,000 clones, 12% seen once; the top ten hold around 0.12%. The V end was cut by 0 bases, the J end by 2 bases, with 19 bases between. This CDR3 has 18 residues. Germline V gives CDR1 SGDLS, CDR2 YYNGEE. This entry is derived from a study of beta chain features in type 1 diabetes. One heparinised draw, averaging about 110 mL, was taken per donor. CD4+ cells of the naive, central memory, regulatory and stem cell-like memory types were sorted via CD45RO/CCR7/CD25/CD127/CD95/CD27. Regarding the study as a whole: Significant though moderate, a shortening of TCRB CDR3s appeared in all four CD4+ subsets of Type 1 diabetes patients.

Sequencing was performed on naive CD4+ T cells from blood. The chain couples TRBV9 to TRBJ2-3, with D tentatively TRBD2 (6 bases). The sequence derives from a young man with type 1 diabetes. As DNA, the CDR3 is TGTGCCAGCAGCGTAGAGGGACTTCAGGACGGATACACAGATACGCAGTATTTT. It is translated as CASSVEGLQDGYTDTQYF.